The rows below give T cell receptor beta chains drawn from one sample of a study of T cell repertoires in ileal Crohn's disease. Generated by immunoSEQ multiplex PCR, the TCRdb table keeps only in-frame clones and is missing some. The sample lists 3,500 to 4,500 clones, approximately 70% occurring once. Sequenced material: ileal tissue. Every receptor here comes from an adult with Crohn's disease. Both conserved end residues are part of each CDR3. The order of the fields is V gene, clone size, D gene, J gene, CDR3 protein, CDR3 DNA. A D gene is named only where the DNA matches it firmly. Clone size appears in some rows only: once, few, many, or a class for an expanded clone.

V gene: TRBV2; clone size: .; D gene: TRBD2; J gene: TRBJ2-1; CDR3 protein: CASRTSGNYNEQFF; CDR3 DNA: TGTGCCAGCAGGACTAGCGGGAATTACAATGAGCAGTTCTTC
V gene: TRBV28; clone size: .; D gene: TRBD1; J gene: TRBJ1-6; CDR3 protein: CASSSDRQGHNSPLHF; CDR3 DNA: TGTGCCAGCAGCTCCGACCGACAGGGTCATAATTCACCCCTCCACTTT
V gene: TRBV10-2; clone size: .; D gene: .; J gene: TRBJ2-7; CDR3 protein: CASKREKKSYEQYF; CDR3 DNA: TGCGCCAGCAAACGAGAAAAGAAATCCTACGAGCAGTACTTC
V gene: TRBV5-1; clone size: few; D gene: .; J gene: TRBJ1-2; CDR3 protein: CASSQQSRVGGYTF; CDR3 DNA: TGCGCCAGCAGCCAACAAAGCAGGGTCGGGGGCTACACCTTC
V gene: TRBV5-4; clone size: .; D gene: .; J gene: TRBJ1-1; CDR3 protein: CASSGPMNTEAFF; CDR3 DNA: TGTGCCAGCAGCGGCCCAATGAACACTGAAGCTTTCTTT
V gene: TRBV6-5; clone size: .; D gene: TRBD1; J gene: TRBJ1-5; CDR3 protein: CASRIDRDSNQPQHF; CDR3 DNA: TGTGCCAGCAGGATCGACAGGGATAGCAATCAGCCCCAGCATTTT
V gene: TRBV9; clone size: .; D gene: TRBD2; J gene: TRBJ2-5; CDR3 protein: CASSVESSGGARTETQYF; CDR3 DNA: TGTGCCAGCAGCGTAGAGTCTAGCGGGGGGGCGAGGACGGAGACCCAGTACTTC
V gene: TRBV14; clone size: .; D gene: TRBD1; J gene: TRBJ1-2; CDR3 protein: CASSQVHDRGGDYGYTF; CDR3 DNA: TGTGCCAGCAGCCAAGTACACGACAGGGGGGGAGACTATGGCTACACCTTC
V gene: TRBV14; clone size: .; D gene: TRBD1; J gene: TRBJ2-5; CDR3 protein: CASSQQTGGWETQYF; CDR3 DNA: TGTGCCAGCAGCCAACAGACAGGGGGCTGGGAGACCCAGTACTTC
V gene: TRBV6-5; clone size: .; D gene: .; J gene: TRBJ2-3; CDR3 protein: CASTQRTSTDTQYF; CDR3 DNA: TGTGCCAGCACCCAACGGACTAGCACAGATACGCAGTATTTT
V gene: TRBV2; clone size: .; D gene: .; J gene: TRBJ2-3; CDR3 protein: CASRGFGGPDTQYF; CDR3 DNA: TGTGCCAGCAGGGGTTTCGGCGGTCCAGATACGCAGTATTTT
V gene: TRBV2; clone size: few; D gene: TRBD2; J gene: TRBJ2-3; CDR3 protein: CASSGGRAPDTQYF; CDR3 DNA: TGTGCCAGCAGTGGCGGGAGGGCCCCAGATACGCAGTATTTT
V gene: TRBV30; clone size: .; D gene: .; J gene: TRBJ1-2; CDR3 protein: CAWSPGLQGNYGYTF; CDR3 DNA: TGTGCCTGGAGTCCCGGATTACAGGGCAACTATGGCTACACCTTC
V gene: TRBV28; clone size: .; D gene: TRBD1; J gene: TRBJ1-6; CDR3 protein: CASSGGTGLLSPLHF; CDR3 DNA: TGTGCCAGCAGTGGAGGGACAGGGCTGCTTTCACCCCTCCACTTT
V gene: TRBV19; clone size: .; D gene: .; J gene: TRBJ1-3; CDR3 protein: CASSLDGNSGNTIYF; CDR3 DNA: TGTGCCAGTAGTCTAGACGGGAACTCTGGAAACACCATATATTTT
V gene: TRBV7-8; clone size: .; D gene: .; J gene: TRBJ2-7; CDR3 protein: CASSFWTATYEQYF; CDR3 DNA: TGTGCCAGCAGCTTCTGGACTGCGACCTACGAGCAGTACTTC
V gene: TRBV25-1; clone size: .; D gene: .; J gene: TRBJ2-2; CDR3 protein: CASSEGSGMNAGELFF; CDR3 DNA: TGTGCCAGCAGTGAAGGTTCAGGGATGAACGCCGGGGAGCTGTTTTTT
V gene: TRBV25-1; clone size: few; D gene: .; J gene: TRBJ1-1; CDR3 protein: CASSEPGTEAFF; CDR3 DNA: TGTGCCAGCAGTGAACCAGGCACTGAAGCTTTCTTT
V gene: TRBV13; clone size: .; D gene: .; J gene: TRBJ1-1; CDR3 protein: CASSAGTTNTEAFF; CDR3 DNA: TGTGCCAGCAGCGCAGGGACAACGAACACTGAAGCTTTCTTT
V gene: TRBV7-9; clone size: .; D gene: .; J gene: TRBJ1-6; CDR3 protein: CASSLDSSYNSPLHF; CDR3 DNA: TGTGCCAGCAGCTTAGACAGCTCCTATAATTCACCCCTCCACTTT
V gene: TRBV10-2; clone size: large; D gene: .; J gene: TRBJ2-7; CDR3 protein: CASSESWGPYEQYF; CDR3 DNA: TGCGCCAGCAGTGAGTCTTGGGGGCCCTACGAGCAGTACTTC
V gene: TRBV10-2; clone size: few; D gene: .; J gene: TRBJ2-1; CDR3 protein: CASSESSLYNEQFF; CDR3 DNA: TGCGCCAGCAGTGAGTCAAGCCTCTACAATGAGCAGTTCTTC
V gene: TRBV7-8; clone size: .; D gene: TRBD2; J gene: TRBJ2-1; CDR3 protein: CASSSVGGGNEQFF; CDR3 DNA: TGTGCCAGCAGCTCGGTAGGCGGGGGCAATGAGCAGTTCTTC
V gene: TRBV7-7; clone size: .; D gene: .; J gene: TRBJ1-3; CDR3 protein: CASSLVGEVSGNTIYF; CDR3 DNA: TGTGCTAGCAGCTTAGTCGGGGAAGTCTCTGGAAACACCATATATTTT
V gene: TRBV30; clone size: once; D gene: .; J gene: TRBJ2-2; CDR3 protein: CAWSVGAPGELFF; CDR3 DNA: TGTGCCTGGAGTGTGGGGGCCCCCGGGGAGCTGTTTTTT
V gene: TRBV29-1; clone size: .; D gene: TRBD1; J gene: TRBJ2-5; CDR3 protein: CSVDPRQGRETQYF; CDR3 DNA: TGCAGCGTTGATCCGCGACAGGGTCGAGAGACCCAGTACTTC
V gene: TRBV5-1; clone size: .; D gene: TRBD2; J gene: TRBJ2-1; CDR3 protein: CASSLDAGGAYNEQFF; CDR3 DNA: TGCGCCAGCAGCTTGGACGCCGGGGGGGCCTACAATGAGCAGTTCTTC
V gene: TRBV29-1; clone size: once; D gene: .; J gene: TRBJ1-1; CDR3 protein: CSVAAGPTEAFF; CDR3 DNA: TGCAGCGTTGCAGCTGGGCCCACTGAAGCTTTCTTT